This T cell receptor beta chain comes out of a study of blood T cell repertoires in COVID-19. In the authors' workflow: The assay estimated nucleated cells by amplifying reference gene primers. This table comes from immunoSEQ multiplex PCR, and its TCRdb copy is limited to in-frame clones, with some not included. V and J calls and clone size are as listed in that table; D and trimming were resolved from the DNA. The repertoire has around 210,000 clones, around three quarters of them found once; the top ten carry less than 6%. V gave up 10 bases and J gave up 1 base; unmatched junction bases: 9. Germline V gives CDR1 SEHNR, CDR2 FQNEAQ (reference sequence). This CDR3 is 14 amino acids long.

Sequencing used peripheral blood. The sequence came from a woman in her 70s with acute or convalescent COVID-19. V usage is TRBV7-9 and J usage is TRBJ1-1, with 7 positions matching TRBD1. For the CDR3, the DNA is TGTGCCAACCTCCGGGACAGTGAGAACACTGAAGCTTTCTTT. It specifies CANLRDSENTEAFF.